This is a list of T cell receptor beta chains from one sample in a study of blood T cell repertoires in COVID-19. The table came from immunoSEQ multiplex PCR; TCRdb's copy has only in-frame clones and leaves some out. The data contain 310,000 or so clones, approximately 90% of them singletons. The material sequenced was PBMCs or T cells enriched from blood (not recorded which). These receptors came from a woman younger than 45 who had recovered from COVID-19. Each CDR3 is given with its conserved first and last residue. Each record gives: J gene, V gene, clone size, D gene, CDR3 DNA, CDR3 protein. A D gene is named only where the DNA matches it firmly. Clone size is shown for a subset of rows, as once, few, many or a class of expanded clone.

>TRBJ1-2|TRBV5-4|.|.
TGTGCCAGCAGCTTGGCGGTGATGGACTATGGCTACACCTTC
CASSLAVMDYGYTF
>TRBJ1-5|TRBV6-5|.|.
TGTGCCAGCAGTACCCGACAGAATCAGCCCCAGCATTTT
CASSTRQNQPQHF
>TRBJ1-2|TRBV4-3|.|.
TGCGCCAGCAGCCAAGAATTTCGCGTCTATGGCTACACCTTC
CASSQEFRVYGYTF
>TRBJ1-2|TRBV6-5|.|TRBD1
TGTGCCAGCAGTTCCGACAGGGGGCAAGGTGGCTACACCTTC
CASSSDRGQGGYTF
>TRBJ1-6|TRBV7-2|once|.
TGTGCCAGCAGCTTCCGACAGGCAGAATATAATTCACCCCTCCACTTT
CASSFRQAEYNSPLHF
>TRBJ2-7|TRBV12-3/TRBV12-4|few|.
TGTGCCAGCAGCTGGGGACCGGGGAGGGAGCAGTACTTC
CASSWGPGREQYF
>TRBJ2-7|TRBV5-1|few|.
TGCGCCAGCAGTGTGACATCCTCCTACGAGCAGTACTTC
CASSVTSSYEQYF
>TRBJ1-6|TRBV7-4|.|TRBD1
TGTGCCAGCCAACCGGGACAGCTAGGCTCCTATAATTCACCCCTCCACTTT
CASQPGQLGSYNSPLHF
>TRBJ2-7|TRBV7-9|.|TRBD1
TGTGCCAGCAGCTCGCCCAGAGACAGGGGGGACTCCTACGAGCAGTACTTC
CASSSPRDRGDSYEQYF
>TRBJ2-7|TRBV28|few|.
TGTGCCAGCAGTTTACCTAGTGCCAGCTCCTACGAGCAGTACTTC
CASSLPSASSYEQYF
>TRBJ1-3|TRBV4-3|.|.
TGCGCCAGCAGCCAAGTCGCCTCGGCGGGTCCACTCTCTGGAAACACCATATATTTT
CASSQVASAGPLSGNTIYF
>TRBJ2-1|TRBV7-3|.|TRBD2
TGTGCCAGCAGCCCGCGCGGTAGCGGGGGGGCAACCTACAATGAGCAGTTCTTC
CASSPRGSGGATYNEQFF
>TRBJ1-6|TRBV2|.|.
TGTGCCAGCGCCACAGGTAGCTCAATTTCACCCCTCCACTTT
CASATGSSISPLHF
>TRBJ2-5|TRBV11-3|.|.
TGTGCCAGCAGCTTAGGGAGCACCTCGGAGACCCAGTACTTC
CASSLGSTSETQYF
>TRBJ1-5|TRBV18|.|.
TGTGCCAGCTCACCAAAGCATAGCAATCAGCCCCAGCATTTT
CASSPKHSNQPQHF
>TRBJ1-2|TRBV6-5|.|TRBD1
TGTGCCAGCAGTGACTCCGGGACAGGGCACTATGGCTACACCTTC
CASSDSGTGHYGYTF
>TRBJ1-1|TRBV7-3|few|TRBD1
TGTGCCAGCAGCCCCCGACAGGGTCCGTACACTGAAGCTTTCTTT
CASSPRQGPYTEAFF